These 16 T cell receptor beta chains were sequenced from one sample in a study of cytomegalovirus exposure and HLA in healthy donors. PCR involved 60 Vbeta and 13 Jbeta primers. The protocol was immunoSEQ multiplex PCR, while the TCRdb copy is restricted to in-frame clones and leaves out a portion. This sample has fewer than 250,000 clones, with around 79% found just once. The source material was PBMCs. The receptors derive from a male donor in good health and CMV-seronegative.

The rearrangement uses TRBV10-3 and TRBJ1-6; 9 nucleotides line up with TRBD1. Germline V gives CDR1 ENHRY, CDR2 SYGVKD. This CDR3 region has 14 residues. V dropped 6 bases and J dropped 8; count of bases not matched to a gene: 5. As DNA, the CDR3 is TGTGCCATCAGCCCGGACAGGGGTGATTCACCCCTCCACTTT. This encodes CAISPDRGDSPLHF.

The CDR3 region is CSVFLGRTDTQYF. The CDR3 DNA is TGCAGCGTTTTTTTGGGGCGGACAGATACGCAGTATTTT. This sequence joins TRBV29-1 and TRBJ2-3, with a possible D match to TRBD1 (5 bases). The CDR3 has 13 amino acids. V lost 5 bases and J 3 bases, leaving 12 bases between the germline ends. The germline V gene encodes CDR1 SQVTM and CDR2 ANQGSEA.

V usage is TRBV11-3 and J usage is TRBJ2-1; no definite D call. V dropped 5 bases and J dropped 0 bases, with 17 bases sitting between them. Per germline, CDR1 SGHNT and CDR2 YENEEA. The CDR3 extends over 17 amino acids. The CDR3 protein is CASSPERARSSYNEQFF. CDR3 nucleotides: TGTGCCAGCAGCCCGGAGAGAGCGAGGAGCTCCTACAATGAGCAGTTCTTC.

This chain connects TRBV29-1 to TRBJ2-3; 7 bases fit TRBD1. Germline V gene lookup returns CDR1 SQVTM and CDR2 ANQGSEA. J was trimmed by 4 bases and V by 8 bases; bases with no gene match: 6. The length of the CDR3 is 12 residues. The CDR3 nucleotides are TGCAGCCCCAGGACAGGATCAGATACGCAGTATTTT. As protein: CSPRTGSDTQYF.

The chain uses TRBV25-1 and TRBJ2-1, with D tentatively TRBD1 (6 bases). This CDR3 region has 16 residues. The V gene lost 4 bases and the J gene lost 2 bases, with 15 bases spanning the gap. Germline V lookup: CDR1 MGHDK, CDR2 SYGVNS. CDR3 sequence reads: CASSGAGRGTYNEQFF. CDR3 sequence (DNA): TGTGCCAGCAGTGGGGCCGGCAGGGGTACCTACAATGAGCAGTTCTTC.

The chain recombines TRBV4-3 with TRBJ2-1; D unresolved. The CDR3 runs to 16 residues. V lost 2 bases and J 8 bases, leaving 19 bases between the germline ends. Germline lookup yields CDR1 LGHNA and CDR2 YSLEER. CDR3 amino acids: CASSQHPSSKWDEQFF. CDR3 DNA sequence: TGCGCCAGCAGCCAACATCCTAGTTCGAAATGGGATGAGCAGTTCTTC.

The chain is built from TRBV27 and TRBJ2-3, with TRBD2 matching over 9 bases. J gave up 4 bases and V 3 bases, and 8 bases lay outside the gene matches. Per the germline V gene, CDR1 is MNHEY and CDR2 is SMNVEV (reference sequence). The CDR3 is 16 amino acids. The CDR3 sequence: CASSFWRAGGADTQYF. DNA of the CDR3: TGTGCCAGCAGTTTTTGGAGAGCGGGAGGAGCAGATACGCAGTATTTT.

The V and J genes are TRBV4-3 and TRBJ2-3, with 11 bases fitting TRBD2. V shed 4 bases, J shed 8 bases, and the junction held 11 bases outside the gene matches. Germline CDR1 reads LGHNA; CDR2 reads YSLEER. The CDR3 covers 16 residues. The CDR3 sequence: CASSPILAGDRGTQYF. The CDR3 nucleotides are TGCGCCAGCAGCCCTATACTAGCGGGAGATCGTGGTACGCAGTATTTT.

V gene TRBV30 combines with J gene TRBJ1-2; D is ambiguous. CDR1 is GTSNPN, CDR2 SVGIG, per germline (reference sequence). V was cut by 3 bases and J by 7 bases, with 9 bases left in between. CDR3 length: 11 amino acids. CDR3 in DNA: TGTGCCTGGAGCCCAGATGGTGGCTACACCTTC. This sequence encodes CAWSPDGGYTF.

V and J are TRBV28 and TRBJ1-5; unclear D gene. The V gene lost 10 bases and the J gene lost 5 bases, with 18 bases spanning the gap. CDR3 length equals 14 residues. The V gene's germline CDR1 is MDHEN and CDR2 SYDVKM. CDR3 protein: CATSSRHFDQPQHF. The CDR3, as DNA: TGTGCCACCTCTTCCAGGCACTTCGATCAGCCCCAGCATTTT. Full variable domain (missing parts from reference TRBV28 and TRBJ1-5): DVKVTQSSRYLVKRTGEKVFLECVQDMDHENMFWYRQDPGLGLRLIYFSYDVKMKEKGDIPEGYSVSREKKERFSLILESASTNQTSMYLCATSSRHFDQPQHFGDGTRLSIL.

The V call is TRBV6-5, the J call TRBJ2-3; D is possibly TRBD1 (5 bases). The CDR3 loop spans 15 amino acids. The V end lost 6 bases, the J end lost 0 bases, and 13 bases lay between the germline ends. The germline V gene encodes CDR1 MNHEY and CDR2 SVGAGI. For the CDR3, the DNA is TGTGCCAGCAGCCAACGGACACCTAGCACAGATACGCAGTATTTT. Translation gives CASSQRTPSTDTQYF.

About this clone itself: The same CDR3 can be traced to other DNA sequences in this sample. The chain couples TRBV7-9 to TRBJ1-2; 8 nucleotides line up with TRBD1. CDR1 and CDR2 (germline): SEHNR, FQNEAQ (reference sequence). The CDR3 contains 13 residues. Trimming at V came to 5 bases and at J to 4 bases, leaving 3 bases not matched to a gene. Here the CDR3 DNA reads TGTGCCAGCAGCCAAGGACAGGGCTATGGCTACACCTTC. Translation: CASSQGQGYGYTF.

This clone came up a few times. The chain employs TRBV28 and TRBJ2-7; maybe TRBD1 (6 bases). V lost 5 bases to trimming and J lost 3 bases, with 14 bases between them. The CDR3 is 14 residues long. Germline CDR1 reads MDHEN; CDR2 reads SYDVKM. This chain's CDR3 is CASSLTGLGYEQYF. Here the CDR3 DNA reads TGTGCCAGCAGTCTCACAGGGTTGGGCTACGAGCAGTACTTC.

This clone was recorded once. This chain connects TRBV7-8 to TRBJ1-1; 10 bases are a match to TRBD1. Unmatched junction bases numbered 7, after V lost 4 bases and J lost 5 bases. Germline loops: CDR1 SGHVS, CDR2 FQNEAQ. The CDR3 length is 15 residues. CDR3 protein: CASSSDRGLWTEAFF. The DNA of the CDR3 is TGTGCCAGCAGCTCCGACAGGGGGCTGTGGACTGAAGCTTTCTTT.

The chain carries TRBV9 and TRBJ1-2; 9 positions match TRBD1. The CDR3 consists of 15 residues. V was pared by 2 bases and J by 7 bases, with 9 bases of the junction left unmatched. Per germline, CDR1 SGDLS and CDR2 YYNGEE. The CDR3 DNA reads as TGTGCCAGCAGCGTGGGACAGGGAGTGCGTGTTGGCTACACCTTC. Its translation is CASSVGQGVRVGYTF.

The chain recombines TRBV27 with TRBJ1-2, with a tentative D call TRBD1 (5 bases). The ends were cut back, 7 bases at V and 4 bases at J, with 25 bases in the middle. Looked up from germline, CDR1 is MNHEY and CDR2 is SMNVEV (reference sequence). CDR3 size: 17 residues. The CDR3 nucleotides are TGTGCCAGCACTTCTCGTAGGGGAAGGGCCCCACCCTATGGCTACACCTTC. Encoded protein: CASTSRRGRAPPYGYTF.